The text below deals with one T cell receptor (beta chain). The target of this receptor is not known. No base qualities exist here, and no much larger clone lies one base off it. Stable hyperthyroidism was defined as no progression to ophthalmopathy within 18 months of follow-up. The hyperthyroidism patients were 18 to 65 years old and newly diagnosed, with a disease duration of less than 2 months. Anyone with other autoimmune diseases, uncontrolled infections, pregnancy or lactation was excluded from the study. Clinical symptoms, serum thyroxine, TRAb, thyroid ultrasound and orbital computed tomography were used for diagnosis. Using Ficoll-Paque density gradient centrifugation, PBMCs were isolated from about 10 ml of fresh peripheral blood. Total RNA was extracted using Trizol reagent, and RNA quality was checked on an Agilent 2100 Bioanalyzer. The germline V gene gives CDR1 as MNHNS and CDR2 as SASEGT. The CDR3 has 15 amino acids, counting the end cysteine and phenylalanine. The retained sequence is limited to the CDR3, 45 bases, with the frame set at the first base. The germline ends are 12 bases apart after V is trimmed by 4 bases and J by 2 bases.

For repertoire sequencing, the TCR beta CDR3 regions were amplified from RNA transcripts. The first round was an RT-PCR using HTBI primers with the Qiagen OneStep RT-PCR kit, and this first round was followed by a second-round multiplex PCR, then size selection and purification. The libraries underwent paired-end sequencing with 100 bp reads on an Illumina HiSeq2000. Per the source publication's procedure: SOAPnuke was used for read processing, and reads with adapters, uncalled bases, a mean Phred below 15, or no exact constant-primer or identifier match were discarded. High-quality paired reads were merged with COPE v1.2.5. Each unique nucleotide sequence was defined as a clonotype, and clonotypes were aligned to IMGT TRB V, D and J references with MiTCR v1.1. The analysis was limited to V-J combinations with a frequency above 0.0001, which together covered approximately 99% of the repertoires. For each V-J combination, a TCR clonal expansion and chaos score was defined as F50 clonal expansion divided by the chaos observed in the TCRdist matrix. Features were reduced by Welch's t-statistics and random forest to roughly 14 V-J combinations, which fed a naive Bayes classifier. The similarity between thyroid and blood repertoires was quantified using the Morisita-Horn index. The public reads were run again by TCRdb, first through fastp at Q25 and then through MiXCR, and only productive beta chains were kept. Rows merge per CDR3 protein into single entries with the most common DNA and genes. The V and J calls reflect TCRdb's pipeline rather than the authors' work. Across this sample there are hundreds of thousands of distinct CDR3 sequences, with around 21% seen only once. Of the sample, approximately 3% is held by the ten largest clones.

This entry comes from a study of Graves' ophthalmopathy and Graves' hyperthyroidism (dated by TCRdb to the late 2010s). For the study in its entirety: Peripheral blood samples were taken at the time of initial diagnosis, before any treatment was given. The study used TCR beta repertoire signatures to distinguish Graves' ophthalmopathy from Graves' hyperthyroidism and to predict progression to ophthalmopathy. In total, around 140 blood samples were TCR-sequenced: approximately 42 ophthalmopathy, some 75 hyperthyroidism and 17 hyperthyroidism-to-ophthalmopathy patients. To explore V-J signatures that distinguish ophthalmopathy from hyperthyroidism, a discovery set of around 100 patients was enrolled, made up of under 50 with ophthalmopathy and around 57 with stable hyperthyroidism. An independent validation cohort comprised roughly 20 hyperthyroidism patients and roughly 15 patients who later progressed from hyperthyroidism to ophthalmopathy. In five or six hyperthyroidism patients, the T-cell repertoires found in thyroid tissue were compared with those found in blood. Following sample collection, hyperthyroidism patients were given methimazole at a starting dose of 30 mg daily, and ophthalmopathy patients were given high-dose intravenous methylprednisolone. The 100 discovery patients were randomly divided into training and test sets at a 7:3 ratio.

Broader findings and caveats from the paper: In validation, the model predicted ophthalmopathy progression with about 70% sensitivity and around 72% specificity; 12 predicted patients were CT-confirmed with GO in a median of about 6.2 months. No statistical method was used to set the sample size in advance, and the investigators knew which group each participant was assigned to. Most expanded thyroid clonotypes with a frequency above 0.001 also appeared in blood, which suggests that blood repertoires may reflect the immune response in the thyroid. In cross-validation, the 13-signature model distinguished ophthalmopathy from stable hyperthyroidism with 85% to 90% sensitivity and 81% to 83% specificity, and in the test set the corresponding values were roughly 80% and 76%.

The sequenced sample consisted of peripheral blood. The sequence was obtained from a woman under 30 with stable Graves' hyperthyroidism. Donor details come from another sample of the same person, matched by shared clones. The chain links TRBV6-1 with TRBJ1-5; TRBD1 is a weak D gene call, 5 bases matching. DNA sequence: TGTGCCAGCAGTGCCGGAGGGGTCGGCAATCAGCCCCAGCATTTT. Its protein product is CASSAGGVGNQPQHF.